Following are 15 T cell receptor beta chains from one sample sequenced in a study of cytotoxic CD8 clonotypes in ibrutinib-treated CLL. Only in-frame clones appear in the TCRdb table, and some are missing; sequencing was by immunoSEQ multiplex PCR. The sample yields thousands of clones, around 63% seen once. The sample was PBMCs, taken before ibrutinib treatment. The source is a human donor with chronic lymphocytic leukemia.

The rearrangement joins TRBV29-1 to TRBJ2-5, with D unclear. The CDR3 has 12 residues. Per germline, CDR1 SQVTM and CDR2 ANQGSEA. The V end lost 7 bases, the J end lost 4 bases, and 13 bases lay between the germline ends. In DNA, the CDR3 is TGCAGCGGTCGATCCAGCACAGAGACCCAGTACTTC. Amino acids: CSGRSSTETQYF.

The chain employs TRBV23-1 and TRBJ2-4; 16 bases map to TRBD2. TRBV23-1 is identified as an open reading frame with a role that is uncertain. Trimming took 4 bases from V and 4 from J; bases not matched to a gene: 10. There are 19 residues in the CDR3. The CDR3 DNA follows: TGCGCCAGCAGTCCAGGGACTAGCGGGGGGGCCTACCGTAAAAACATTCAGTACTTC. It yields the protein CASSPGTSGGAYRKNIQYF.

CDR3 region: CAWRGHGPDFNYGYTF. CDR3 DNA: TGTGCCTGGAGGGGACACGGGCCAGACTTTAATTATGGCTACACCTTC. The rearrangement uses TRBV30 and TRBJ1-2, with D tentatively TRBD1 (6 bases). V gave up 3 bases and J gave up 5 bases, with 22 bases separating them. The germline CDR1 and CDR2 sequences are GTSNPN and SVGIG (reference sequence). The CDR3 length is 16 residues.

The gene calls are TRBV7-2 and TRBJ1-5; D is ambiguous. Germline V gene sequence: CDR1 SGHTA, CDR2 FQGNSA. With 5 bases removed from V and 0 bases from J, the gap between germline ends came to 11 bases. The CDR3 is 15 residues long. The CDR3 DNA sequence: TGTGCCAGCAGCGGAGATCGCTATAGCAATCAGCCCCAGCATTTT. It yields the protein CASSGDRYSNQPQHF.

About this clone itself: One end of the junction does not line up with germline, which may come from a read error. The V call is TRBV7-7, the J call TRBJ2-5; tentative D call: TRBD2 (6 bases). This CDR3 comprises 15 residues. CDR1 and CDR2 from the germline V gene are SSHAT and FNYEAQ (reference sequence). CDR3 sequence: CASSPSGLFRETQYF. In DNA form, the CDR3 reads TGTGCTAGCAGCCCTAGTGGACTATTCAGGGAGACCCAGTACTTC.

The chain couples TRBV21-1 to TRBJ2-3; the table names TRBD2, a call not compared with the DNA. TRBV21-1 is a known pseudogene. The CDR3 runs 14 residues. CDR3 DNA: TGTGCCAGCAGCAAAGAGGAGTTTCTCATCGCGCAGTATTTT. As protein: CASSKEEFLIAQYF.

This clone showed up just a few times. CDR3 in amino acids: CASSFGLAGGQETQYF. CDR3 DNA: TGCGCCAGCAGTTTCGGACTAGCGGGGGGCCAAGAGACCCAGTACTTC. The V and J genes are TRBV5-1 and TRBJ2-5, with 14 bases matching TRBD2. The CDR3 runs to 16 residues. Germline CDR1 and CDR2: SGHRS and YFSETQ. V lost 5 bases to trimming and J lost 1 base; unmatched junction nucleotides: 4.

By its share, this clone is medium-sized (0.01 to 0.1%). The chain combines TRBV7-2 with TRBJ2-1; D is tentatively TRBD1 or TRBD2 (6 bases each). Germline V gene lookup returns CDR1 SGHTA and CDR2 FQGNSA. V lost 4 bases and J 7 bases, leaving 23 bases between the germline ends. There are 17 residues in the CDR3. In DNA, the CDR3 is TGTGCCAGCAGCTCCCCCAGGGGTGGGACTCCACGGAATGAGCAGTTCTTC. Amino acid sequence: CASSSPRGGTPRNEQFF.

The rearrangement uses TRBV5-1 and TRBJ2-3; 7 bases align to TRBD1. Trimming removed 4 bases from V and 5 bases from J; junction bases left unmatched: 4. CDR3 length: 13 residues. Germline V gene sequence: CDR1 SGHRS, CDR2 YFSETQ. CDR3 DNA: TGCGCCAGCAGCAAGACAGGGTTAGATACGCAGTATTTT. It yields the protein CASSKTGLDTQYF.

The V call is TRBV9, the J call TRBJ2-3; tentative D call: TRBD2 (5 bases). CDR1 is SGDLS, CDR2 YYNGEE, per germline. This CDR3 contains 15 residues. The germline V and J ends were trimmed by 0 bases and 6 bases, with 14 bases remaining between them. The CDR3 nucleotides read TGTGCCAGCAGCGTAGCTAGGCGGGTCTCGGATACGCAGTATTTT. Its protein product is CASSVARRVSDTQYF.

The chain has TRBV5-1 and TRBJ2-7, with 8 bases matching TRBD2. CDR3 length equals 15 residues. V was clipped by 3 bases and J by 3 bases; unmatched bases: 8. Germline V gene sequence: CDR1 SGHRS, CDR2 YFSETQ. The CDR3 sequence is CASSSGGVLIYEQYF. CDR3 coding DNA: TGCGCCAGCAGCTCCGGGGGGGTACTGATCTACGAGCAGTACTTC.

This rearrangement joins TRBV9 to TRBJ2-4; possible D gene TRBD2, 6 bases. Trimming left V 4 bases short and J 0 bases short, with 14 bases between. The germline V gene has CDR1 SGDLS and CDR2 YYNGEE. This CDR3 contains 16 residues. The CDR3 loop is CASSPVGGIAKNIQYF. CDR3 in DNA: TGTGCCAGCAGCCCCGTGGGGGGAATAGCCAAAAACATTCAGTACTTC.

The chain uses TRBV9 and TRBJ2-2; TRBD2 agrees at 13 bases. V was pared by 4 bases and J by 5 bases, with 2 bases of the junction left unmatched. The CDR3 extends over 15 amino acids. Looked up from germline, CDR1 is SGDLS and CDR2 is YYNGEE. CDR3 region: CASSPGLAGTGELFF. The CDR3 nucleotides are TGTGCCAGCAGCCCGGGACTAGCGGGAACCGGGGAGCTGTTTTTT.

V usage is TRBV4-1 and J usage is TRBJ2-1, with 14 bases aligning to TRBD2. Germline CDR1 reads MGHRA; CDR2 reads YSYEKL. Losses at the gene ends were 4 bases for V and 7 bases for J; bases not matched to a gene: 6. CDR3 size: 16 residues. CDR3 DNA sequence: TGCGCCAGCAGCCTATCGACTAGCGGGAGGGGGAATGAGCAGTTCTTC. This codes for CASSLSTSGRGNEQFF.

The rearrangement uses TRBV6-1 and TRBJ2-7, with D tentatively TRBD1 (5 bases). The CDR3 totals 14 residues. V was clipped by 10 bases and J by 5 bases, with 21 bases between them. Germline CDR1 and CDR2: MNHNS and SASEGT. The CDR3: CAICSGPPRDEQYF. CDR3 nucleotides: TGTGCCATCTGCTCAGGGCCGCCCCGGGACGAGCAGTACTTC.